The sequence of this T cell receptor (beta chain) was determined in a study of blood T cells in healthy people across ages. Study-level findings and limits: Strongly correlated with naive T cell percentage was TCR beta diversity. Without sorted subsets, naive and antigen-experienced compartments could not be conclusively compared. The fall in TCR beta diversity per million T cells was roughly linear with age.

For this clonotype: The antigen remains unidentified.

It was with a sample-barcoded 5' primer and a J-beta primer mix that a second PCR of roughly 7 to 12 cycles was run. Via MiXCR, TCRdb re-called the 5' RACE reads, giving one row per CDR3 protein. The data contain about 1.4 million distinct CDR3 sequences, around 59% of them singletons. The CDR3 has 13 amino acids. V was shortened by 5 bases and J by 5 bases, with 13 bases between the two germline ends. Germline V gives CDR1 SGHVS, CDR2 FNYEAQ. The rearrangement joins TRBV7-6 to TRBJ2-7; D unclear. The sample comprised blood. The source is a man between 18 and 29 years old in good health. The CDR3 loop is CASSPSAVHEQYF. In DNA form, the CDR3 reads TGTGCCAGCAGCCCGTCAGCCGTCCACGAGCAGTACTTC.